One TCR beta chain is described in this entry. The CDR3 extends over 16 amino acids. V was trimmed by 5 bases and J by 5 bases, leaving 19 bases between them. Per germline, CDR1 MNHNY and CDR2 SVGAGI (reference sequence). TCRdb's copy holds only in-frame clones and misses some; the assay was immunoSEQ multiplex PCR. Of over 85,000 clones in the sample, approximately 96% were seen once. These data come from a study of technical replicates of blood from four donors. V usage is TRBV6-6 and J usage is TRBJ1-5; D is possibly TRBD1 (5 bases). The sequence was obtained from a human donor in good health. Material: T cells isolated from PBMCs. The CDR3 sequence is CASSMRDAGRDQPQHF. The CDR3, as DNA: TGTGCCAGCAGTATGCGGGACGCCGGACGGGATCAGCCCCAGCATTTT.